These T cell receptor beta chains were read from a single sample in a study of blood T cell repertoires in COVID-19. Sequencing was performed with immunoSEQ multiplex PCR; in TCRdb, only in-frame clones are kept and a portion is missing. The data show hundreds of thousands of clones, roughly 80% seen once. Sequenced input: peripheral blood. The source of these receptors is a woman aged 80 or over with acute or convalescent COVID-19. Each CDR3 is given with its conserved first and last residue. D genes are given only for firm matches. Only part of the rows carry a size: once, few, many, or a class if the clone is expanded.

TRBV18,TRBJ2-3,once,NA,CASSPNSADTQYF,TGTGCCAGCTCACCCAACTCGGCAGATACGCAGTATTTT
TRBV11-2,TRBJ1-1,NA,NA,CASSLEWGGTEAFF,TGTGCCAGCAGCTTAGAATGGGGGGGCACTGAAGCTTTCTTT
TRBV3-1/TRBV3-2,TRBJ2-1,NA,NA,CASSQELEGSSYNEQFF,TGTGCCAGCAGCCAAGAGTTGGAGGGGAGCTCCTACAATGAGCAGTTCTTC
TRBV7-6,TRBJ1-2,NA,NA,CASSRGEGNYGYTF,TGTGCCAGCAGCCGGGGGGAGGGTAACTATGGCTACACCTTC
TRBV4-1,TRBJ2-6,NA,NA,CASSLQISGANVLTF,TGCGCCAGCAGCCTACAGATCTCTGGGGCCAACGTCCTGACTTTC
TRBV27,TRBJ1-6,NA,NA,CASATRSSYNSPLHF,TGTGCCAGCGCAACGAGGAGCTCCTATAATTCACCCCTCCACTTT
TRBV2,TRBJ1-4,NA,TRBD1,CASRGTGSTNEKLFF,TGTGCCAGCAGGGGGACAGGGTCAACTAATGAAAAACTGTTTTTT
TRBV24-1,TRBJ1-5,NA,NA,CATSDPYQPQHF,TGTGCCACCAGTGACCCCTATCAGCCCCAGCATTTT
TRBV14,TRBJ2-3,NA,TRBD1,CASSQETGGATDTQYF,TGTGCCAGCAGCCAAGAGACAGGGGGCGCAACAGATACGCAGTATTTT
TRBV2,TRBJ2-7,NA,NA,CASRFNTGPSSYEQYF,TGTGCCAGCAGATTCAATACAGGTCCAAGCTCCTACGAGCAGTACTTC
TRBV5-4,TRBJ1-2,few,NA,CASSPPGQTNYGYTF,TGTGCCAGCAGCCCCCCCGGACAAACTAACTATGGCTACACCTTC
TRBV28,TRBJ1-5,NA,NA,CASSWGGGSWNQPQHF,TGTGCCAGCAGTTGGGGGGGAGGATCCTGGAATCAGCCCCAGCATTTT
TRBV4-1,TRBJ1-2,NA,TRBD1,CASSQEGTGRNHGYTF,TGCGCCAGCAGCCAAGAAGGGACAGGGAGGAACCATGGCTACACCTTC
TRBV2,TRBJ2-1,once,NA,CASNLGRAAYNEQFF,TGTGCCAGCAACCTCGGGAGAGCGGCCTACAATGAGCAGTTCTTC
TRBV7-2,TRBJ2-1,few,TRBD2,CASSLLGTSSGEQFF,TGTGCCAGCAGCCTTCTCGGGACTAGTAGCGGTGAGCAGTTCTTC
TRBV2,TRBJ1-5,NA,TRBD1,CASSRGQNSNQPQHF,TGTGCCAGCAGCCGGGGACAGAATAGCAATCAGCCCCAGCATTTT
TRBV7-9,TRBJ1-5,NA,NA,CASTQGTSNQPQHF,TGTGCCAGCACCCAGGGTACCAGCAATCAGCCCCAGCATTTT
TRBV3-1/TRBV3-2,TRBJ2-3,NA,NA,CASSQGGSGDTQYF,TGTGCCAGCAGCCAAGGTGGCAGCGGGGATACGCAGTATTTT
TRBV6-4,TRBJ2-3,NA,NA,CASNEGTSTDTQYF,TGTGCCAGCAACGAGGGTACTAGCACAGATACGCAGTATTTT
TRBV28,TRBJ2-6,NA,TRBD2,CASSDRDGGNSGANVLTF,TGTGCCAGCAGTGATCGGGACGGGGGGAACTCTGGGGCCAACGTCCTGACTTTC